These 18 T cell receptor beta chains came from one sample sequenced in a study of technical replicates of blood from a few donors. The assay was immunoSEQ multiplex PCR, and TCRdb's table has in-frame clones only and misses some. Here the sample spans 35,000 to 50,000 clones, around 96% being singletons. The sequencing sample was made of T cells isolated from PBMCs. These receptors all come from a human donor in good health.

The chain joins TRBV18 to TRBJ2-5, with TRBD1 identical over 7 bases. CDR1 and CDR2 from the germline V gene are KGHSH and LQKENI. The CDR3 is 17 residues long. V lost 5 bases to trimming and J lost 2 bases; unmatched junction nucleotides: 14. The DNA of the CDR3 is TGTGCCAGCTCATCGGGACAGAGGATTAATATTCAAGAGACCCAGTACTTC. Encoded protein: CASSSGQRINIQETQYF. Looking up the rest from reference TRBV18 and TRBJ2-5 gives the full variable domain: NAGVMQNPRHLVRRRGQEARLRCSPMKGHSHVYWYRQLPEEGLKFMVYLQKENIIDESGMPKERFSAEFPKEGPSILRIQQVVRGDSAAYFCASSSGQRINIQETQYFGPGTRLLVL.

The rearrangement uses TRBV27 and TRBJ2-7, with TRBD1 matching over 8 bases. Germline V gene lookup returns CDR1 MNHEY and CDR2 SMNVEV (reference sequence). The CDR3 contains 16 residues. The trim removed 5 bases at V and 1 base at J, leaving 10 bases unmatched. CDR3 nucleotide sequence: TGTGCCAGCAGTCCTATTACAGGGGGAAGGTCCTACGAGCAGTACTTC. Protein sequence: CASSPITGGRSYEQYF.

V gene TRBV7-9 combines with J gene TRBJ1-1; 9 nucleotides align to TRBD1. V shed 8 bases and J 2 bases; nucleotides not matched to a gene: 9. The germline V gene has CDR1 SEHNR and CDR2 FQNEAQ (reference sequence). The CDR3 sequence is 15 residues long. This CDR3 is CASGRTGGRNTEAFF. CDR3 nucleotide sequence: TGTGCCAGCGGAAGAACAGGGGGCAGAAACACTGAAGCTTTCTTT.

The V gene is TRBV10-3, the J gene TRBJ2-7; 9 positions match TRBD2. The CDR3 sequence is 15 residues long. Germline V gives CDR1 ENHRY, CDR2 SYGVKD. Trimming took 3 bases from V and 2 from J; bases not matched to a gene: 5. CDR3 loop: CAISEGPSGTYEQYF. The CDR3 nucleotides are TGTGCCATCAGTGAAGGTCCTAGCGGGACCTACGAGCAGTACTTC.

The chain has TRBV28 and TRBJ1-5; D is possibly TRBD1 (6 bases). Trimming cost V 2 bases and J 3 bases, with 11 bases left between them. CDR1 MDHEN and CDR2 SYDVKM come from the germline V gene. The CDR3 length is 15 residues. The CDR3 nucleotides read TGTGCCAGCAGTTTAATGGGACAATCCAATCAGCCCCAGCATTTT. This encodes CASSLMGQSNQPQHF.

The chain combines TRBV2 with TRBJ2-7; possible D gene TRBD1, 6 bases. V gave up 6 bases and J gave up 6 bases, with 21 bases separating them. Germline CDR1 SNHLY, CDR2 FYNNEI. This CDR3 is 15 amino acids long. CDR3 in amino acids: CASRPGVSSGREQYF. CDR3 nucleotides: TGTGCCAGCAGACCAGGGGTAAGCTCAGGGCGCGAGCAGTACTTC.

The CDR3 region has the DNA TGTGCCAGCAGCCAGGTGACTAGCGGGGATGAGCAGTTCTTC. Its protein product is CASSQVTSGDEQFF. The chain is built from TRBV14 and TRBJ2-1; 11 nucleotides agree with TRBD2. Trimming took 3 bases from V and 8 from J; bases not matched to a gene: 3. The CDR3 consists of 14 residues. Per germline, CDR1 SGHDN and CDR2 FVKESK. The full variable domain, its missing parts supplied by reference TRBV14 and TRBJ2-1, is EAGVTQFPSHSVIEKGQTVTLRCDPISGHDNLYWYRRVMGKEIKFLLHFVKESKQDESGMPNNRFLAERTGGTYSTLKVQPAELEDSGVYFCASSQVTSGDEQFFGPGTRLTVL.

A single count supports this clone. The V call is TRBV10-2, the J call TRBJ1-2, with TRBD1 matching 9 bases. Trimming removed 2 bases from V and 8 bases from J; junction bases left unmatched: 3. Per germline, CDR1 WSHSY and CDR2 SAAADI. This CDR3 comprises 13 residues. CDR3 sequence (DNA): TGCGCCAGCAGTGAGAACAGGGGGCACGGCTACACCTTC. The encoded protein is CASSENRGHGYTF.

The gene calls are TRBV30 and TRBJ2-1; TRBD2 is a possible D gene (7 bases). The CDR3 has 14 residues. CDR1 GTSNPN and CDR2 SVGIG come from the germline V gene (reference sequence). Trimming took 2 bases from V and 6 from J, leaving 14 bases between them. The CDR3 sequence: CAWSFGGHGNEQFF. The DNA of the CDR3 is TGTGCCTGGAGTTTCGGGGGGCATGGCAATGAGCAGTTCTTC.

The chain has TRBV9 and TRBJ1-2; D not resolved. Germline V gene lookup returns CDR1 SGDLS and CDR2 YYNGEE. V was cut by 0 bases and J by 8 bases, with 17 bases left in between. The CDR3 has 15 residues. Here the CDR3 reads CASSVAAGNKNGYTF. The CDR3 DNA reads TGTGCCAGCAGCGTAGCTGCGGGAAACAAAAACGGCTACACCTTC.

This chain joins TRBV7-3 and TRBJ2-7; 11 bases are a match to TRBD2. The CDR3 is made up of 15 amino acids. V lost 5 bases to trimming and J lost 3 bases; unmatched junction nucleotides: 6. CDR1 SGHTA and CDR2 FQGTGA come from the germline V gene. This CDR3 reads CASSMTSGTLYEQYF. The CDR3 coding sequence is TGTGCCAGCAGCATGACTAGCGGGACCCTCTACGAGCAGTACTTC.

V is TRBV6-5 and J is TRBJ2-3; D unclear. Trimming removed 3 bases from V and 2 bases from J, with 9 bases in between. Germline V gene sequence: CDR1 MNHEY, CDR2 SVGAGI. The CDR3 is made up of 14 amino acids. For the CDR3, the DNA is TGTGCCAGCAGTTATTACAGTGACACAGATACGCAGTATTTT. Translating it yields CASSYYSDTDTQYF.

The gene calls are TRBV30 and TRBJ2-2, with no clear D. Germline V CDR1 and CDR2: GTSNPN, SVGIG (reference sequence). V shed 3 bases and J shed 4 bases, with 12 bases lying between them. The CDR3 is 14 amino acids. The CDR3 nucleotides are TGTGCCTGGAGAATCGGGTTGACCACCGGGGAGCTGTTTTTT. Translated, it gives CAWRIGLTTGELFF.

V is TRBV4-1 and J is TRBJ1-1, with TRBD1 matching over 7 bases. V lost 1 base and J lost 2; bases outside the gene matches: 1. The CDR3 totals 14 residues. From germline, CDR1 is MGHRA and CDR2 YSYEKL. The CDR3 protein is CASSQGDRNTEAFF. CDR3 nucleotide sequence: TGCGCCAGCAGCCAAGGGGACAGAAACACTGAAGCTTTCTTT.

The rearrangement joins TRBV9 to TRBJ1-1, with 7 nucleotides matching TRBD1. This CDR3 comprises 14 residues. V gave up 5 bases and J gave up 1 base; unmatched junction bases: 5. Per the germline V gene, CDR1 is SGDLS and CDR2 is YYNGEE. CDR3 nucleotide sequence: TGTGCCAGCAGTAAGACAGGGCCGAACACTGAAGCTTTCTTT. Encoded protein: CASSKTGPNTEAFF.

This clone has only one observation. The chain carries TRBV30 and TRBJ1-2; maybe TRBD1 (5 bases). Germline CDR1 reads GTSNPN; CDR2 reads SVGIG (reference sequence). There are 12 residues in the CDR3. The V gene lost 6 bases and the J gene lost 4 bases, with 12 bases spanning the gap. The DNA for the CDR3 is TGTGCCTGTCCGCCGACAGCCTATGGCTACACCTTC. This sequence encodes CACPPTAYGYTF.

The CDR3 coding sequence is TGTGCCAGCAGTTACTCACAGAACACTGAAGCTTTCTTT. Translation gives CASSYSQNTEAFF. The chain carries TRBV6-5 and TRBJ1-1; D unresolved. The ends were cut back, 0 bases at V and 1 base at J, with 3 bases in the middle. This CDR3 contains 13 residues. Germline CDR1 is MNHEY and CDR2 is SVGAGI.

This clone appeared a few times. The V gene is TRBV4-3, the J gene TRBJ1-3; no reliable D call. The CDR3 has 15 amino acids. The germline gives CDR1 LGHNA, CDR2 YSLEER. V was shortened by 0 bases and J by 4 bases, with 10 bases between the two germline ends. The CDR3 here is CASSQDITYGNTIYF. For the CDR3, the DNA is TGCGCCAGCAGCCAAGATATTACTTACGGAAACACCATATATTTT.